This T cell receptor (beta chain) is from a study of radiotherapy plus CTLA-4 blockade in lung cancer. This clone was recorded a few times. Germline CDR1 MDHEN, CDR2 SYDVKM. J lost 6 bases, V lost 10 bases, and 13 bases had no gene match. The CDR3 contains 15 residues. Profiled with immunoSEQ multiplex PCR; TCRdb holds only in-frame clones, not every one. The sample holds fewer than 90,000 clones; under 85% are singletons and the top ten take 0.82%. Focal radiation and CTLA-4 blockade (ipilimumab) were tested in chemo-refractory metastatic non-small-cell lung cancer patients. The TCR comes from a human donor with non-small cell lung cancer who had stable disease on radiotherapy plus ipilimumab. The sample consisted of peripheral blood, taken from a patient treated with radiotherapy plus ipilimumab. The chain joins TRBV28 to TRBJ2-2, with 8 bases lining up with TRBD1. In DNA form, the CDR3 reads TGTGCCACGAAAGGGGGGACAGGCAGGGCCGGGGAGCTGTTTTTT. Amino acids: CATKGGTGRAGELFF.